Listed here is a single TCR beta chain. The antigen remains unidentified. This record belongs to a study of T cell responses to AZD1222 COVID-19 vaccine. Study observations and caveats: Mapped onto spike, vaccine-associated CD4 TCRs spanned it and were dominant at 160-218 and 743-854.

Only in-frame clones appear in the TCRdb table, and some are missing; sequencing was by immunoSEQ multiplex PCR. This table has over 120,000 clones, approximately 83% appearing once. The receptor was isolated from an adult in good health. This specimen consisted of peripheral blood, obtained on day 0 of AZD1222 vaccination.

The CDR3 is CASSLVVRNTEAFF. The DNA of the CDR3 is TGTGCCAGCAGCTTAGTTGTGAGAAACACTGAAGCTTTCTTT. The chain joins TRBV11-2 to TRBJ1-1, with D hard to call. Germline CDR1 reads SGHAT; CDR2 reads FQNNGV. The CDR3 loop spans 14 amino acids. V was shortened by 1 base and J by 2 bases, with 8 bases between the two germline ends.